Listed below are T cell receptor beta chains from one sample, sequenced in a study of early T cells in non-severe SARS-CoV-2 infection. Via MiXCR, TCRdb re-called the 5' RACE reads, giving one row per CDR3 protein. The data contain about 55,000 distinct CDR3 sequences, over 10% of them singletons. Sequenced: whole blood. The receptor source for this set is an adult who was a healthcare worker with PCR-confirmed SARS-CoV-2 infection or an uninfected control (not recorded which). The CDR3 runs from the conserved cysteine through the conserved F or W. D genes are given only for firm matches. For some rows the clone size is stated as once, few or many, or as a class when expanded; others skip it.

clone_size d_call cdr3_length j_call v_call cdr3_aa cdr3_nt
. TRBD2 15 TRBJ2-1 TRBV12-3/TRBV12-4 CASSLVTSGLNEQFF TGTGCCAGCAGTTTAGTGACTAGCGGCCTCAATGAGCAGTTCTTC
. . 15 TRBJ2-4 TRBV6-1 CASSSLGGGYNIQYF TGTGCCAGCAGCTCCCTGGGCGGGGGCTATAACATTCAGTACTTC
many TRBD2 14 TRBJ2-7 TRBV3-1 CASSQAGTSSEQYF TGTGCCAGCAGCCAAGCGGGGACTAGCAGCGAGCAGTACTTC
many . 14 TRBJ1-5 TRBV19 CASCWQGSNQPQHF TGTGCCAGTTGCTGGCAGGGGAGCAATCAGCCCCAGCATTTT
few . 14 TRBJ1-3 TRBV29-1 CSVHGDISGNTIYF TGCAGCGTTCACGGGGACATCTCTGGAAACACCATATATTTT
many . 13 TRBJ1-2 TRBV7-9 CASSFREEYGYTF TGTGCCAGCAGCTTCAGGGAAGAATATGGCTACACCTTC
. . 15 TRBJ1-4 TRBV14 CASSQDLAPNEKLFF TGTGCCAGCAGCCAAGACCTGGCGCCCAATGAAAAACTGTTTTTT
few TRBD1 14 TRBJ2-7 TRBV12-3/TRBV12-4 CASRPGQDSYEQYF TGTGCCAGCAGACCGGGACAGGACTCCTACGAGCAGTACTTC
many . 13 TRBJ2-7 TRBV6-5 CASSQYGSYEQYF TGTGCCAGCAGTCAGTACGGCTCCTACGAGCAGTACTTC
many . 13 TRBJ2-3 TRBV15 CATSRYPRDTQYF TGTGCCACCAGCAGGTATCCAAGGGATACGCAGTATTTT
few . 13 TRBJ2-7 TRBV9 CASSVYVVGEQYF TGTGCCAGCAGCGTTTACGTCGTAGGCGAGCAGTACTTC
few TRBD2 15 TRBJ2-5 TRBV28 CASRILTSGPSTQYF TGTGCCAGCAGGATCCTGACTAGCGGCCCGAGTACCCAGTACTTC
medium-sized TRBD2 15 TRBJ2-7 TRBV9 CASSVGSGGTYEQYF TGTGCCAGCAGCGTAGGTAGCGGGGGGACCTACGAGCAGTACTTC
. TRBD2 14 TRBJ2-1 TRBV28 CASSPGLGPNEQFF TGTGCCAGCAGTCCAGGACTAGGTCCCAATGAGCAGTTCTTC
many TRBD1 18 TRBJ2-4 TRBV12-3/TRBV12-4 CASSLGLGTGWIENIQYF TGTGCCAGCAGTTTGGGCCTCGGGACAGGGTGGATCGAAAACATTCAGTACTTC
. . 12 TRBJ2-7 TRBV28 CASRPGFGEQYF TGTGCCAGCAGACCAGGGTTTGGGGAGCAGTACTTC
. . 13 TRBJ1-1 TRBV6-6 CASSYQRDTEAFF TGTGCCAGCAGTTACCAAAGGGACACTGAAGCTTTCTTT
few TRBD2 17 TRBJ2-1 TRBV4-2 CASSQDPQRDSYNEQFF TGTGCCAGCAGCCAAGATCCACAGCGGGACTCCTACAATGAGCAGTTCTTC
many TRBD1 14 TRBJ2-5 TRBV27 CASSSGAGGETQYF TGTGCCAGCAGTTCCGGGGCAGGGGGAGAGACCCAGTACTTC
few TRBD1 16 TRBJ1-4 TRBV20-1 CSARSSRGATNEKLFF TGCAGTGCTAGATCCTCCAGGGGGGCAACTAATGAAAAACTGTTTTTT
. . 13 TRBJ2-5 TRBV9 CASSVAGAETQYF TGTGCCAGCAGCGTAGCGGGAGCAGAGACCCAGTACTTC
. . 14 TRBJ1-6 TRBV28 CASSYNGYNSPLHF TGTGCCAGCAGTTACAACGGGTATAATTCACCCCTCCACTTT
. TRBD1 14 TRBJ1-1 TRBV10-3 CAIKPGQQNTEAFF TGTGCCATCAAACCGGGACAGCAGAACACTGAAGCTTTCTTT
many . 14 TRBJ1-5 TRBV27 CASKTEYSNQPQHF TGTGCCAGCAAGACAGAGTATAGCAATCAGCCCCAGCATTTT
. . 12 TRBJ2-7 TRBV3-1 CASSYSGDGQYF TGTGCCAGCAGTTACTCGGGGGACGGGCAGTACTTC
. TRBD1 15 TRBJ2-1 TRBV27 CASSPYRGSYNEQFF TGTGCCAGCAGTCCTTACAGGGGTTCCTACAATGAGCAGTTCTTC
many TRBD2 17 TRBJ2-1 TRBV7-6 CASSLRIAGSTTGEQFF TGTGCCAGCAGCTTAAGAATAGCGGGAAGTACTACCGGTGAGCAGTTCTTC
few TRBD2 15 TRBJ2-7 TRBV7-2 CASSSKRGSSYEQYF TGTGCCAGCAGCTCCAAGCGGGGGAGCTCCTACGAGCAGTACTTC
. TRBD1 12 TRBJ2-7 TRBV7-2 CASGTGPYEQYF TGTGCCAGCGGGACAGGTCCTTACGAGCAGTACTTC
few TRBD2 16 TRBJ2-1 TRBV7-3 CASSSTGLGVDNEQFF TGTGCCAGCAGCTCTACTGGACTAGGGGTCGACAATGAGCAGTTCTTC
. . 17 TRBJ2-1 TRBV7-2 CASSPWERGASYNEQFF TGTGCCAGCAGCCCCTGGGAGCGCGGAGCCTCCTACAATGAGCAGTTCTTC
. . 14 TRBJ2-7 TRBV29-1 CSVAGERGTYEQYF TGCAGCGTTGCCGGCGAAAGGGGAACCTACGAGCAGTACTTC
many . 13 TRBJ2-1 TRBV28 CASTTVTYNEQFF TGTGCCAGCACCACCGTGACCTACAATGAGCAGTTCTTC
. TRBD2 15 TRBJ2-7 TRBV6-5 CASSYSGLAADEQYF TGTGCCAGCAGTTACTCTGGACTAGCGGCCGACGAGCAGTACTTC
few TRBD2 15 TRBJ2-7 TRBV5-1 CASSPTSASSYEQYF TGCGCCAGCAGCCCTACTAGCGCCAGCTCCTACGAGCAGTACTTC
many . 14 TRBJ1-2 TRBV30 CAWSRRGANYGYTF TGTGCCTGGAGCCGACGGGGGGCTAACTATGGCTACACCTTC
many . 15 TRBJ2-2 TRBV12-3/TRBV12-4 CASSLMEVNTGELFF TGTGCCAGCAGTTTAATGGAGGTGAACACCGGGGAGCTGTTTTTT
many TRBD1 15 TRBJ2-3 TRBV5-4 CASSSGTESTDTQYF TGTGCCAGCAGTTCCGGGACAGAGAGCACAGATACGCAGTATTTT